This TCR beta chain derives from a study of blood T cell repertoires in COVID-19. Background on the study: Sample material is recorded as cDNA or gDNA derived from T cells, B-cell-depleted T cells, or PBMCs.

As handled by the study authors: It was from reference gene primer amplification that nucleated cell counts were estimated. Clones were read by immunoSEQ multiplex PCR, and TCRdb kept only the in-frame ones, dropping some. The V and J calls and clone size come from that table; D and trimming were worked out from the DNA. The sample holds a few hundred thousand clones, around 87% seen once. V was pared by 4 bases and J by 10 bases, with 6 bases of the junction left unmatched. In germline, CDR1 is SGHRS, CDR2 YFSETQ. CDR3 size: 14 residues. The specimen sequenced was peripheral blood. The chain joins TRBV5-1 to TRBJ1-4; 11 positions agree with TRBD1. This sequence originates from a woman aged 70 to 79 with active or convalescent COVID-19. The CDR3 here is CASSIGTGGGKLFF. CDR3 DNA sequence: TGCGCCAGCAGCATCGGGACAGGGGGTGGAAAACTGTTTTTT.